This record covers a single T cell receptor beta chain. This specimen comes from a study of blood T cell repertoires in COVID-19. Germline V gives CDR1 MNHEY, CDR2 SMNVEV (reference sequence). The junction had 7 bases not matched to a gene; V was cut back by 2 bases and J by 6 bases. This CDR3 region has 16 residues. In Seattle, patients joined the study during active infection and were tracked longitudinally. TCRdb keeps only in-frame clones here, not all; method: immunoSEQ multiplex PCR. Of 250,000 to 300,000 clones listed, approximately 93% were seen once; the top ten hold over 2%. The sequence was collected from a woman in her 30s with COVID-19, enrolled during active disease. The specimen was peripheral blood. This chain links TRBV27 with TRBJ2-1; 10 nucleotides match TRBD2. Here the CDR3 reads CASSLQSTSGVNEQFF. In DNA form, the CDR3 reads TGTGCCAGCAGTTTACAAAGTACTAGCGGGGTCAATGAGCAGTTCTTC.